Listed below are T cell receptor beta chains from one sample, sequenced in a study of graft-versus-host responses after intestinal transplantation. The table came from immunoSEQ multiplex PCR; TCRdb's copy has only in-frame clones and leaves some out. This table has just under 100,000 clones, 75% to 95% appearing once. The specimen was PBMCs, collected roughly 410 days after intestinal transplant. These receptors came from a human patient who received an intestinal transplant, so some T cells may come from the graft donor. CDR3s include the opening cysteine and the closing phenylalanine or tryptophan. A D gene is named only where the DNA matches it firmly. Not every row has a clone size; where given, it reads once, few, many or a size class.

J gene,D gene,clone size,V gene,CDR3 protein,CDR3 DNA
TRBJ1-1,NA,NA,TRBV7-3,CASSQQGKNTEAFF,TGTGCCAGCAGCCAACAGGGTAAGAACACTGAAGCTTTCTTT
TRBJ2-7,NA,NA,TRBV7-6,CASSTGPSYEQYF,TGTGCCAGCAGCACCGGGCCGTCCTACGAGCAGTACTTC
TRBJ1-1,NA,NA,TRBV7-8,CASSLGVENTEAFF,TGTGCCAGCAGCTTAGGAGTGGAGAACACTGAAGCTTTCTTT
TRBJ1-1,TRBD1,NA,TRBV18,CASSPGTGSGRNTEAFF,TGTGCCAGCTCACCGGGGACAGGGAGCGGCCGAAACACTGAAGCTTTCTTT
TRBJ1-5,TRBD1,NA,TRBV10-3,CAISERGTVYSNQPQHF,TGTGCCATCAGTGAACGGGGGACAGTTTATAGCAATCAGCCCCAGCATTTT
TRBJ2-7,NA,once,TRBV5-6,CASSGTPQNYEQYF,TGTGCCAGCAGCGGCACCCCACAAAACTACGAGCAGTACTTC
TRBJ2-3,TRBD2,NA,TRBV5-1,CASSLVLAGGHPSTDTQYF,TGCGCCAGCAGCTTGGTGTTAGCGGGGGGTCATCCCAGCACAGATACGCAGTATTTT
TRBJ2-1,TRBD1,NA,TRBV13,CASSLADRGLYEQFF,TGTGCCAGCAGCTTAGCTGACAGGGGGCTCTATGAGCAGTTCTTC
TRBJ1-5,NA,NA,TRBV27,CASSQFSRAGYGQPQHF,TGTGCCAGCAGCCAATTCTCTAGGGCAGGGTACGGTCAGCCCCAGCATTTT
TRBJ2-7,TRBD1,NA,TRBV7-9,CASSRDRGTYEQYF,TGTGCCAGCAGCCGGGACAGGGGAACCTACGAGCAGTACTTC
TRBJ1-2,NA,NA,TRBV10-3,CAISDGREPNYGYTF,TGTGCCATCAGTGACGGCAGGGAACCTAACTATGGCTACACCTTC
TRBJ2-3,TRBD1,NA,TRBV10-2,CASRAGGDTQYF,TGCGCCAGCAGGGCAGGGGGAGATACGCAGTATTTT
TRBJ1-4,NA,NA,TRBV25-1,CASLTGFNEKLFF,TGTGCCAGCCTCACAGGGTTCAATGAAAAACTGTTTTTT
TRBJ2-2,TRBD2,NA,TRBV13,CASSPNPTSGGSGELFF,TGTGCCAGCAGCCCAAACCCGACTAGCGGGGGTTCCGGGGAGCTGTTTTTT
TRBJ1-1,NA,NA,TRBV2,CASTTTGEAFF,TGTGCCAGCACTACCACAGGGGAAGCTTTCTTT